These 7 T cell receptor beta chains came from one sample sequenced in a study of CD8 T cells in ankylosing spondylitis. Study conclusions and caveats: A motif of 7 to 9 highly homologous TCR beta variants was seen as apparently characteristic of ankylosing spondylitis blood.

TCRdb reanalysed the 5' RACE reads using MiXCR and keeps one entry per CDR3 protein. The sample has roughly 670,000 distinct CDR3 sequences, under 20% seen once. The antigens these receptors bind are not known. Sample: blood, either unsorted or a sorted T cell fraction (not recorded which). Receptors were obtained from a male donor with ankylosing spondylitis.

This clonotype was detected ten times or more. The chain uses TRBV28 and TRBJ1-5; D is uncertain. The CDR3 sequence is 12 residues long. CDR1 and CDR2 (germline): MDHEN, SYDVKM. V was clipped by 8 bases and J by 5 bases, with 10 bases between them. Written as DNA, the CDR3 is TGTGCCAGCGGAGCAACGGATCAGCCCCAGCATTTT. It specifies CASGATDQPQHF.

The gene calls are TRBV7-2 and TRBJ2-1; 10 positions match TRBD2. The CDR3 has 15 amino acids. Trimming took 4 bases from V and 9 from J; bases not matched to a gene: 9. The germline V gene encodes CDR1 SGHTA and CDR2 FQGNSA. In DNA, the CDR3 is TGTGCCAGCAGCTCGGGAAGCGGGAGGGCAAGTGAGCAGTTCTTC. This sequence encodes CASSSGSGRASEQFF.

The chain employs TRBV19 and TRBJ2-7; TRBD1 agrees at 7 bases. The germline V gene has CDR1 LNHDA and CDR2 SQIVND (reference sequence). This CDR3 contains 14 residues. J gave up 2 bases and V 4 bases, and 5 bases lay outside the gene matches. CDR3 nucleotides: TGTGCCAGTAGTAACTGGGACAGCCCCTACGAGCAGTACTTC. It encodes CASSNWDSPYEQYF.

The chain joins TRBV7-2 to TRBJ1-6, with D maybe TRBD1 (5 bases). CDR1 and CDR2 from the germline V gene are SGHTA and FQGNSA. Trimming removed 3 bases at V and 10 bases at J, with 10 bases between. This CDR3 is 13 amino acids long. The chain's CDR3 is CASSLSGASPLHF. CDR3 nucleotide sequence: TGTGCCAGCAGCTTGTCCGGGGCCTCACCCCTCCACTTT.

This chain connects TRBV6-1 to TRBJ1-5; D not resolved. V was clipped by 9 bases and J by 0 bases, with 15 bases between them. CDR1 MNHNS and CDR2 SASEGT come from the germline V gene. The CDR3 loop spans 15 amino acids. The CDR3 is CASQDGLYSNQPQHF. In DNA form, the CDR3 reads TGTGCCAGTCAGGACGGTCTGTATAGCAATCAGCCCCAGCATTTT.

V usage is TRBV12-3 or TRBV12-4 and J usage is TRBJ2-7; D possibly matches TRBD1 or TRBD2 (5 bases each). V was cut by 4 bases and J by 6 bases, with 13 bases left in between. The CDR3 contains 13 residues. The CDR3 coding sequence is TGTGCCAGCAGTTGGGACGCGTCCGTCGAGCAGTACTTC. It translates to CASSWDASVEQYF.

J is TRBJ1-5 and V is TRBV7-2; D is possibly TRBD1 (6 bases). The CDR3 is 13 residues long. Germline V gives CDR1 SGHTA, CDR2 FQGNSA. With 6 bases removed from V and 3 bases from J, the gap between germline ends came to 9 bases. The CDR3 reads CASRGADNQPQHF. In nucleotides, the CDR3 is TGTGCCAGCAGGGGGGCAGACAATCAGCCCCAGCATTTT.